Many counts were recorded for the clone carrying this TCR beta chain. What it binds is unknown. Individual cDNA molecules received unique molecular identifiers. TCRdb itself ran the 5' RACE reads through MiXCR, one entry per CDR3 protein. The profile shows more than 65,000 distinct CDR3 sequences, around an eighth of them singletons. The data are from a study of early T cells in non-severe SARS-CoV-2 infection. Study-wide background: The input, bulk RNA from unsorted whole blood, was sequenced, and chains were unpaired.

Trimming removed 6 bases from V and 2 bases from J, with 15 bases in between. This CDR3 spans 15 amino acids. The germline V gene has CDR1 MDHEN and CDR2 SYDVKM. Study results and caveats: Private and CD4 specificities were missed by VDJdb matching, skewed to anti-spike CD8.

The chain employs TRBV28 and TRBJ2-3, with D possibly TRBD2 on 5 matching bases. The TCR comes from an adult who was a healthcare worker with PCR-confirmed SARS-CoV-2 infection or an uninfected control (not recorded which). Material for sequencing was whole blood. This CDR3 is CASSRSGVNTDTQYF. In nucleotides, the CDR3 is TGTGCCAGCAGCAGGAGCGGAGTGAACACAGATACGCAGTATTTT.